This T cell receptor (beta chain) was sequenced during a study of T cell responses to AZD1222 COVID-19 vaccine. The analysis combined second doses at about 4 or about 12 weeks. Assay used: immunoSEQ multiplex PCR; TCRdb lists only in-frame clones, some missing. The table shows 180,000 or so clones, with roughly 91% occurring only once. Trimming shortened V by 2 bases and J by 0 bases, and 9 bases separated the two germline ends. CDR3 length: 15 amino acids. From germline, CDR1 is MNHNS and CDR2 SASEGT. General observations from the study: Donors in the cohort were predominantly white British and more often female, and clonal diversity was possibly underestimated. Repertoires were obtained solely post-peak T cell response. Baseline seropositives among AZD1222 recipients totaled only six or seven.

Notes on this clone: The antigen remains unidentified. The same CDR3 also results from other DNA sequences found in this sample.

This chain connects TRBV6-1 to TRBJ2-3; the D gene is possibly TRBD2 (6 bases). Source: peripheral blood, taken 28 days after the second AZD1222 dose. This clonotype was sampled from an adult who received the AZD1222 COVID-19 vaccine. The CDR3 is CASSEMGGSTDTQYF. For the CDR3, the DNA is TGTGCCAGCAGTGAAATGGGGGGTAGCACAGATACGCAGTATTTT.